A single T cell receptor (beta chain) is shown here with its context. Its antigen remains unknown. Sequenced with the Oncomine TCR Beta short-read assay was DNA taken from cultured CD4+ T cells. One entry per CDR3 protein, called by TCRdb with MiXCR from the PCR reads. The sample holds 20,000 to 25,000 distinct CDR3 sequences, 70% seen once. Treatment described: approximately nine-day PBMC culture with coronavirus spike peptide pools or control peptides (ViraFEST assay). The germline V and J ends were trimmed by 2 bases and 3 bases, with 11 bases remaining between them. There are 15 residues in the CDR3. Looked up from germline, CDR1 is LNHDA and CDR2 is SQIVND (reference sequence). The sample is drawn from a study of vaccination and CD4 T cells after COVID-19. General observations from the study: The median number of SARS-CoV-2-reactive clonotypes increased from 21 to 38, a change that did not reach significance.

The chain uses TRBV19 and TRBJ2-1; the D call may be TRBD1 or TRBD2 (5 bases each). The material sequenced was CD4+ T cells from blood, cultured in vitro. This receptor was taken from a human donor who had recovered from COVID-19. This CDR3 is CASSIKGRDYNEQFF. The CDR3 region has the DNA TGTGCCAGTAGTATAAAGGGACGGGACTACAATGAGCAGTTCTTC. Supplemented by reference TRBV19 and TRBJ2-1, the full variable domain reads DGGITQSPKYLFRKEGQNVTLSCEQNLNHDAMYWYRQDPGQGLRLIYYSQIVNDFQKGDIAEGYSVSREKKESFPLTVTSAQKNPTAFYLCASSIKGRDYNEQFFGPGTRLTVL.